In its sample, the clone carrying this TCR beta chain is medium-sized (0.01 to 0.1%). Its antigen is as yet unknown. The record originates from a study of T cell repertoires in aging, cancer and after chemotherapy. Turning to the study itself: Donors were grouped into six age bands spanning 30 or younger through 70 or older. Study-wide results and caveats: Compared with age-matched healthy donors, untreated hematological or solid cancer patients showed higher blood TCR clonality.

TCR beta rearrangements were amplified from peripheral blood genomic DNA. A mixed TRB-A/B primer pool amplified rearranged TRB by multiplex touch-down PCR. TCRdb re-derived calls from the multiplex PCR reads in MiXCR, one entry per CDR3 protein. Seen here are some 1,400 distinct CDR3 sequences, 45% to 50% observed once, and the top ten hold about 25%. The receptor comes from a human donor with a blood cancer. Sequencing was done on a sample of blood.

The chain's CDR3 is CASSLQGALYEQYF. CDR3 sequence (DNA): TGTGCCAGCAGCTTACAGGGGGCGCTCTACGAGCAGTACTTC. This chain uses TRBV7-2 with TRBJ2-7; 8 bases are a match to TRBD1. The germline V gene encodes CDR1 SGHTA and CDR2 FQGNSA. V was clipped by 2 bases and J by 3 bases; unmatched bases: 3. The CDR3 covers 14 residues.